Detailed here is one T cell receptor (beta chain). The antigen remains unidentified. Reverse transcription of extracted RNA yielded cDNA, which provided the sequencing template. Here immunoSEQ multiplex PCR was the method, and the copy in TCRdb shows in-frame clones only, minus some. Of approximately 160,000 clones in the sample, roughly 60% were seen once. This sample was taken from a study of CD8+ T cells in alopecia areata. Study findings and constraints: For lesional scalp, especially alopecia totalis/universalis, clonality was higher than in normal scalp. Scalp clonality dropped significantly under tofacitinib, as did expanded CD8+ top-100 clones.

Stated treatment: oral pan-JAK inhibitor, 5-10 mg twice daily. Sorting of CD4+ and CD8+ T cells was performed on PBMCs. This TCR was recovered from a human donor with alopecia areata. Sequencing used CD4+ T cells sorted from blood, obtained at week 24, from a patient treated with tofacitinib.

CDR3 residues: CASSYSTRTSTDTQYF. In DNA, the CDR3 is TGTGCCAGCAGTTACTCAACTAGGACTAGCACAGATACGCAGTATTTT. This chain links TRBV6-5 with TRBJ2-3; D possibly corresponds to TRBD2 (5 bases). V lost 0 bases to trimming and J lost 0 bases, with 10 bases between them. Germline CDR1 is MNHEY and CDR2 is SVGAGI. This CDR3 comprises 16 residues.